The present T cell receptor (beta chain) was sequenced within a study of cytomegalovirus exposure and HLA in healthy donors. Across the whole study: Approximately 85 million unique TCRs from HLA-typed donors were held in an early data release.

Germline V CDR1 and CDR2: SGDLS, YYNGEE. Trimming took 2 bases from V and 3 from J; bases not matched to a gene: 6. This CDR3 spans 15 amino acids. Remarks on this clone: Its antigen is undetermined.

Findings of the study overall: Across donors, sequencing depth was assumed by presence/absence analyses to be roughly uniform. From TCR beta sequences, most subjects' HLA-A and HLA-B alleles were reportedly predicted accurately. Per a later analysis, HLA-associated TCR beta chains showed more clonal expansion than other, equally common TCR beta chains.

In the PCR, 60 Vbeta and 13 Jbeta primers were used. The method was immunoSEQ multiplex PCR; TCRdb's version includes in-frame clones alone and lacks a portion of them. There are more than 80,000 clones in the sample; roughly 76% occur only once, and roughly 19% lies in the top ten. This clonotype was sampled from a woman aged 55-69 years in good health and CMV-seropositive. Input material: PBMCs. The chain couples TRBV9 to TRBJ2-3; 7 bases are a match to TRBD1. CDR3 amino acids: CASSVWTGLTDTQYF. In DNA form, the CDR3 reads TGTGCCAGCAGCGTTTGGACAGGTTTGACAGATACGCAGTATTTT.